Each of the 22 T cell receptor beta chains below was sequenced from the same sample in a study of blood T cell repertoires in COVID-19. Sequenced by immunoSEQ multiplex PCR; TCRdb stores in-frame clones only, minus some. The sample yields roughly 100,000 clones, roughly 90% seen once. Sequencing was performed on peripheral blood. The receptor source for this set is a woman in her forties or fifties with COVID-19, enrolled during active disease.

The chain couples TRBV5-1 to TRBJ2-5, with D possibly matching TRBD1 (5 bases). The CDR3 totals 13 residues. Between the trimmed V and J ends, which lost 7 bases and 0 bases, there was a span of 10 bases. Germline lookup yields CDR1 SGHRS and CDR2 YFSETQ. This CDR3 reads CASETGDQETQYF. In DNA, the CDR3 is TGCGCCAGCGAAACAGGCGACCAAGAGACCCAGTACTTC.

This clone was picked up a small number of times. This chain connects TRBV5-1 to TRBJ2-5, with 9 bases identical to TRBD1. With 4 bases clipped from V and 4 bases from J, the junction kept 5 bases outside the gene matches. Germline values: CDR1 SGHRS, CDR2 YFSETQ. The CDR3 extends over 14 amino acids. CDR3 DNA: TGCGCCAGCAGCCAGGGACAGGGTTCAGAGACCCAGTACTTC. Its protein is CASSQGQGSETQYF.

The chain joins TRBV19 to TRBJ2-2, with D possibly being TRBD1 (6 bases). The CDR3 extends over 15 amino acids. Germline values: CDR1 LNHDA, CDR2 SQIVND (reference sequence). V was trimmed by 6 bases and J by 0 bases, leaving 11 bases between them. The chain's CDR3 is CASSRQAPNTGELFF. The CDR3 DNA reads as TGTGCCAGTAGCCGACAGGCCCCGAACACCGGGGAGCTGTTTTTT.

The chain couples TRBV6-1 to TRBJ1-1; 9 nucleotides match TRBD1. Trimming took 3 bases from V and 4 from J; bases not matched to a gene: 6. Germline V gene sequence: CDR1 MNHNS, CDR2 SASEGT. The CDR3 runs to 15 residues. The DNA of the CDR3 is TGTGCCAGCAGTGATGGACAGGGGTTCAGCACTGAAGCTTTCTTT. It specifies CASSDGQGFSTEAFF.

The rearrangement joins TRBV30 to TRBJ1-2; D gene unclear. V dropped 1 base and J dropped 0 bases, with 6 bases sitting between them. This CDR3 has 13 amino acids. The V gene's germline CDR1 is GTSNPN and CDR2 SVGIG (reference sequence). In nucleotides, the CDR3 is TGTGCCTGGAGTGCGGGAGCTAACTATGGCTACACCTTC. Protein: CAWSAGANYGYTF.

The rearrangement joins TRBV27 to TRBJ2-4, with 8 bases matching TRBD2. Germline loops: CDR1 MNHEY, CDR2 SMNVEV (reference sequence). The V gene end was trimmed by 6 bases and the J gene end by 1 base; junction bases not matched to a gene: 11. This CDR3 is built from 17 residues. In DNA form, the CDR3 reads TGTGCCAGCAGGGAGCGGGGGATAGATGCGGCCAAAAACATTCAGTACTTC. This translates into CASRERGIDAAKNIQYF.

The chain employs TRBV9 and TRBJ1-1; maybe TRBD1 (5 bases). This CDR3 is 14 amino acids long. CDR1 is SGDLS and CDR2 is YYNGEE in the germline V gene. V gave up 2 bases and J gave up 0 bases, with 8 bases separating them. CDR3 region: CASSVAGMNTEAFF. CDR3 bases: TGTGCCAGCAGCGTCGCAGGGATGAACACTGAAGCTTTCTTT.

The chain couples TRBV19 to TRBJ1-2, with TRBD1 matching over 7 bases. Germline CDR1 is LNHDA and CDR2 is SQIVND (reference sequence). Trimming took 6 bases from V and 6 from J; bases not matched to a gene: 13. The CDR3 has 15 residues. DNA of the CDR3: TGTGCCAGTAGACCCGGATCGTCAGGGGGAGATGGCTACACCTTC. This translates into CASRPGSSGGDGYTF.

This clone showed up just once. The chain uses TRBV5-1 and TRBJ1-2; 9 nucleotides line up with TRBD1. The germline V gene encodes CDR1 SGHRS and CDR2 YFSETQ. The CDR3 has 17 residues. J was trimmed by 4 bases and V by 5 bases; bases with no gene match: 15. The DNA for the CDR3 is TGCGCCAGCAGACGCCGGGACAGGGAACCGTCGGGCTATGGCTACACCTTC. This gives the protein CASRRRDREPSGYGYTF.

This clone was counted a few times. The genes are TRBV3-1 (or the pseudogene TRBV3-2) and TRBJ1-2; 8 nucleotides match TRBD1. The CDR3 consists of 13 residues. CDR1 and CDR2 from the germline V gene are LGHDT and YNNKEL (reference sequence). V gave up 6 bases and J gave up 7 bases; unmatched junction bases: 7. This CDR3 is CASSPTGEGGYTF. The DNA of the CDR3 is TGTGCCAGCAGTCCGACAGGGGAGGGTGGCTACACCTTC.

The V and J genes are TRBV6-5 and TRBJ2-1, with 11 nucleotides matching TRBD1. The junction had 2 bases not matched to a gene; V was cut back by 4 bases and J by 3 bases. There are 15 residues in the CDR3. From germline, CDR1 is MNHEY and CDR2 SVGAGI. CDR3 DNA sequence: TGTGCCAGCAGTTTAGGGACAGGGGGCTACAATGAGCAGTTCTTC. As protein: CASSLGTGGYNEQFF.

The chain employs TRBV4-1 and TRBJ2-1; D is possibly TRBD1 (5 bases). With 1 base removed from V and 0 bases from J, the gap between germline ends came to 10 bases. The CDR3 totals 16 residues. The germline V gene encodes CDR1 MGHRA and CDR2 YSYEKL. CDR3 loop: CASSQVSRDSYNEQFF. For the CDR3, the DNA is TGCGCCAGCAGCCAAGTCTCCAGGGACTCCTACAATGAGCAGTTCTTC.

The rearrangement uses TRBV19 and TRBJ1-2; TRBD1 aligns across 9 bases. The CDR3 length is 15 residues. Germline assignment: CDR1 LNHDA and CDR2 SQIVND (reference sequence). V was clipped by 7 bases and J by 4 bases; unmatched bases: 10. The CDR3 spells CASTLQGAPVYGYTF. CDR3 DNA: TGTGCCAGTACACTACAGGGGGCACCCGTCTATGGCTACACCTTC.

The chain employs TRBV7-9 and TRBJ1-4; 9 positions agree with TRBD1. V shed 1 base and J 7 bases; nucleotides not matched to a gene: 4. CDR3 size: 15 residues. Germline V CDR1 and CDR2: SEHNR, FQNEAQ (reference sequence). For the CDR3, the DNA is TGTGCCAGCAGCTTAGGAGGGACAGGGTTTGAAAAACTGTTTTTT. It translates to CASSLGGTGFEKLFF.

This chain links TRBV13 with TRBJ2-5; D might be TRBD1 (5 bases). Germline CDR1 reads PRHDT; CDR2 reads FYEKMQ (reference sequence). The length of the CDR3 is 15 residues. Deletions cut 5 bases from V and 0 bases from J, with 13 bases between. Here the CDR3 reads CASSPSTVYQETQYF. DNA of the CDR3: TGTGCCAGCAGCCCGTCGACAGTGTACCAAGAGACCCAGTACTTC.

V and J are TRBV7-5 and TRBJ2-4; TRBD1, the D gene given by the table, was not confirmed from the DNA. TRBV7-5 is a pseudogene locus. This CDR3 has 13 residues. CDR3 DNA: TGTGTCAGAAGCACAAATTACAAAAACATTCAGTACTTC. Translated, it gives CVRSTNYKNIQYF.

The chain has TRBV7-8 and TRBJ2-7; 12 bases are shared with TRBD2. Germline V gene data show CDR1 as SGHVS and CDR2 as FQNEAQ. The CDR3 covers 17 residues. The V gene end was trimmed by 1 base and the J gene end by 0 bases; junction bases not matched to a gene: 4. As DNA, the CDR3 is TGTGCCAGCAGCTTAGGCGGACTAGCGGGGACCTCCTACGAGCAGTACTTC. Amino acids: CASSLGGLAGTSYEQYF.

V and J are TRBV5-5 and TRBJ1-1; 12 bases line up with TRBD1. Trimming at V came to 5 bases and at J to 4 bases, leaving 15 bases not matched to a gene. CDR1 and CDR2 from the germline V gene are SGHKS and YYEKEE (reference sequence). The CDR3 is 18 residues long. CDR3 sequence (DNA): TGTGCCAGCAGACCTACCCCGGGACAGGGGGCGTTGAGCACTGAAGCTTTCTTT. Translating gives CASRPTPGQGALSTEAFF.

The chain couples TRBV9 to TRBJ2-3, with 9 bases fitting TRBD2. The CDR3 spans 17 residues. Trimming took 4 bases from V and 5 from J; bases not matched to a gene: 14. Germline loops: CDR1 SGDLS, CDR2 YYNGEE. CDR3 DNA: TGTGCCAGCAGCCCCCATAGCGGGGGACCTGGGGGAGATACGCAGTATTTT. Protein product: CASSPHSGGPGGDTQYF.

V usage is TRBV4-1 and J usage is TRBJ2-7, with 8 bases fitting TRBD2. The CDR3 consists of 14 residues. Germline lookup yields CDR1 MGHRA and CDR2 YSYEKL. V was pared by 1 base and J by 10 bases, with 9 bases of the junction left unmatched. CDR3 in amino acids: CASSQGSGEREQYF. Written as DNA, the CDR3 is TGCGCCAGCAGCCAAGGTAGCGGGGAAAGGGAACAGTACTTC.

The rearrangement links TRBV7-9 to TRBJ1-1, with TRBD1 matching 8 bases. The CDR3 contains 12 residues. V dropped 5 bases and J dropped 6; count of bases not matched to a gene: 2. Germline V gives CDR1 SEHNR, CDR2 FQNEAQ (reference sequence). The CDR3 DNA sequence: TGTGCCAGCAGCACAGGGGGGGCTGAAGCTTTCTTT. As protein: CASSTGGAEAFF.

This chain joins TRBV7-9 and TRBJ1-6; 7 bases are shared with TRBD1. Germline CDR1 is SEHNR and CDR2 is FQNEAQ (reference sequence). J gave up 8 bases and V 0 bases, and 7 bases lay outside the gene matches. The CDR3 contains 16 residues. In DNA, the CDR3 is TGTGCCAGCAGCTTAGCCCCGACAGGGTTGTATTCACCCCTCCACTTT. Translated, it gives CASSLAPTGLYSPLHF.